Here is one T cell receptor beta chain with its context. Its cognate antigen is unknown. The CDR3 length is 15 residues. Trimming took off 10 bases at V and 0 bases at J, with 18 bases between the two ends. Looked up from germline, CDR1 is SNHLY and CDR2 is FYNNEI. Clones were sequenced by immunoSEQ multiplex PCR, and TCRdb holds only the in-frame ones, with some missing. This sample has 100,000 to 150,000 clones, with 90% found just once. The data were taken from a study of radiotherapy plus CTLA-4 blockade in lung cancer. Findings and limits, study-wide: According to reports, early shifts in blood T cell clones, alongside interferon-beta, forecast response most accurately.

The TCR comes from a human donor with non-small cell lung cancer that progressed on radiotherapy plus ipilimumab. Sequences were derived from peripheral blood, sampled from a patient treated with radiotherapy plus ipilimumab. The V and J genes are TRBV2 and TRBJ1-1; possibly TRBD1 for D (6 bases). CDR3 amino acids: CATNEQGGLNTEAFF. In nucleotides, the CDR3 is TGTGCCACCAATGAACAGGGAGGCTTGAACACTGAAGCTTTCTTT.